This T cell receptor (beta chain) was identified during a study of shared clonotypes between healthy human individuals. Study-level findings and limits: When naive CD4 clonotypes were compared across a few donors, 4% to 6.5% were shared.

An even split of each subset's genomic DNA across several immunoSEQ plates was performed. Generated by immunoSEQ multiplex PCR, the TCRdb table keeps only in-frame clones and is missing some. Among some 2.4 million clones listed, approximately 93% were seen once. A word on this clone: Antigen: not known.

The donor cohort consisted entirely of Caucasian adults residing in Nashville, Tennessee. CD4+ cell separation produced CD45RA+ naive and CD45RA-negative memory subsets. The CDR3 totals 13 residues. Germline-derived CDR1 and CDR2 are SGHRS and YFSETQ. Trimming shortened V by 0 bases and J by 5 bases, and 9 bases separated the two germline ends. The rearrangement links TRBV5-1 to TRBJ2-7; tentative D call: TRBD2 (6 bases). This TCR came from a man younger than 35 in good health. Some clones in this sample may be carry-over from other donors' samples. Sequencing was performed on naive CD4+ T cells from PBMCs. Noted subset: CD45RA+ positively selected. The CDR3 loop is CASSLGGGNEQYF. CDR3 coding DNA: TGCGCCAGCAGCTTGGGGGGCGGGAACGAGCAGTACTTC.